Below are 10 T cell receptor beta chains sequenced from a single sample in a study of PD-1 and CTLA-4 blockade in melanoma. Using immunoSEQ multiplex PCR, the repertoire was profiled, and TCRdb retains in-frame clones only, with some absent. Of about 29,000 clones in the sample, about 89% were seen once. The specimen comprised CD8+ T cells from peripheral blood, sampled before anti-PD-1 treatment. These receptors were taken from a human donor with melanoma.

This clone was found once. The chain couples TRBV4-1 to TRBJ2-5, with D possibly TRBD2 on 6 matching bases. Trimming shortened V by 4 bases and J by 3 bases, and 12 bases separated the two germline ends. The germline gives CDR1 MGHRA, CDR2 YSYEKL. The CDR3 is 14 residues long. DNA of the CDR3: TGCGCCAGCAGCCCCCTGGGACTCGAAGAGACCCAGTACTTC. Encoded protein: CASSPLGLEETQYF.

The genes are TRBV5-1 and TRBJ1-1; no clear D gene. The germline V and J ends were trimmed by 5 bases and 3 bases, with 8 bases remaining between them. CDR1 is SGHRS and CDR2 is YFSETQ in the germline V gene. This CDR3 region has 12 residues. CDR3 region: CASRVVDTEAFF. DNA of the CDR3: TGCGCCAGCAGAGTTGTGGACACTGAAGCTTTCTTT.

The rearrangement uses TRBV6-5 and TRBJ1-1, with a tentative D call TRBD1 (6 bases). This CDR3 has 13 residues. Looked up from germline, CDR1 is MNHEY and CDR2 is SVGAGI. V lost 5 bases and J 1 base, leaving 8 bases between the germline ends. The chain's CDR3 is CASSQGWNTEAFF. The CDR3 DNA reads TGTGCCAGCAGTCAGGGGTGGAACACTGAAGCTTTCTTT.

The rearrangement links TRBV5-5 to TRBJ2-7, with D perhaps TRBD1 or TRBD2 (5 bases each). The CDR3 runs 14 residues. V shed 1 base and J shed 6 bases, with 14 bases lying between them. The germline CDR1 and CDR2 sequences are SGHKS and YYEKEE (reference sequence). The CDR3 protein is CASSLWDLLGEQYF. CDR3 bases: TGTGCCAGCAGCTTGTGGGACCTCCTTGGCGAGCAGTACTTC.

The V and J genes are TRBV6-5 and TRBJ2-1; D is undetermined. This CDR3 has 15 residues. The germline gives CDR1 MNHEY, CDR2 SVGAGI. V was trimmed by 0 bases and J by 0 bases, leaving 6 bases between them. CDR3 residues: CASSYSESSYNEQFF. The DNA of the CDR3 is TGTGCCAGCAGTTACTCGGAGAGCTCCTACAATGAGCAGTTCTTC.

J is TRBJ1-2 and V is TRBV27; the D is unclear. V was clipped by 0 bases and J by 2 bases, with 4 bases between them. Germline CDR1 reads MNHEY; CDR2 reads SMNVEV (reference sequence). This CDR3 comprises 13 residues. CDR3 in amino acids: CASSLSSNYGYTF. The DNA of the CDR3 is TGTGCCAGCAGTTTATCCTCAAACTATGGCTACACCTTC.

The count of this clone is one. The V call is TRBV7-9, the J call TRBJ1-1; D possibly corresponds to TRBD1 (5 bases). Germline loops: CDR1 SEHNR, CDR2 FQNEAQ (reference sequence). V lost 5 bases to trimming and J lost 1 base, with 8 bases between them. This CDR3 region has 13 residues. The chain's CDR3 is CASSPRGNTEAFF. Written as DNA, the CDR3 is TGTGCCAGCAGCCCAAGGGGGAACACTGAAGCTTTCTTT.

The chain has TRBV11-2 and TRBJ2-7; 7 bases map to TRBD2. Germline V gene data show CDR1 as SGHAT and CDR2 as FQNNGV. The CDR3 spans 16 residues. The V segment lost 5 bases and the J segment 0 bases; nucleotides outside the gene matches: 10. This CDR3 reads CASSRVLGEGSYEQYF. The CDR3 region has the DNA TGTGCCAGCAGCCGAGTTTTGGGGGAGGGCTCCTACGAGCAGTACTTC.

V gene TRBV14 combines with J gene TRBJ2-2; 12 bases fit TRBD2. CDR1 is SGHDN, CDR2 FVKESK, per germline. This CDR3 has 19 residues. The V gene end was trimmed by 1 base and the J gene end by 0 bases; junction bases not matched to a gene: 6. CDR3 amino acids: CASSQVPLAGGPNTGELFF. The CDR3 DNA sequence: TGTGCCAGCAGCCAAGTCCCACTAGCGGGGGGCCCGAACACCGGGGAGCTGTTTTTT. The entire variable domain, with the rest obtained from reference TRBV14 and TRBJ2-2, is as follows: EAGVTQFPSHSVIEKGQTVTLRCDPISGHDNLYWYRRVMGKEIKFLLHFVKESKQDESGMPNNRFLAERTGGTYSTLKVQPAELEDSGVYFCASSQVPLAGGPNTGELFFGEGSRLTVL.

The rearrangement links TRBV29-1 to TRBJ1-1; D might be TRBD1 (5 bases). The germline V gene has CDR1 SQVTM and CDR2 ANQGSEA. The V end lost 3 bases, the J end lost 1 base, and 6 bases lay between the germline ends. The CDR3 is 12 residues long. DNA of the CDR3: TGCAGCGTTGACAGGGAGAACACTGAAGCTTTCTTT. It specifies CSVDRENTEAFF.